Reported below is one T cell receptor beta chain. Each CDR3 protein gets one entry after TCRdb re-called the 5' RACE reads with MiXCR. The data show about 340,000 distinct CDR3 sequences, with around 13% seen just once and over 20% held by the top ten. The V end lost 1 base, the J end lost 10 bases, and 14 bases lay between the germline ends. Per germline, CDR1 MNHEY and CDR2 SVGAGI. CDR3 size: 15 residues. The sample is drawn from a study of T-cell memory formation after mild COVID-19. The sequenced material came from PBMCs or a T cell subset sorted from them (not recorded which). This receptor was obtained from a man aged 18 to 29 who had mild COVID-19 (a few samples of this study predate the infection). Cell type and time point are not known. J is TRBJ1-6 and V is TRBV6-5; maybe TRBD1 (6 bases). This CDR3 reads CASSYWAGANSPLHF. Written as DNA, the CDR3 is TGTGCCAGCAGTTACTGGGCAGGGGCTAACTCACCCCTCCACTTT.